These T cell receptor beta chains were read from a single sample in a study of CD8+CD57+ T cells in acquired aplastic anemia. TCRdb reanalysed the reads using MiXCR and keeps one entry per CDR3 protein. The table lists hundreds of thousands of distinct CDR3 sequences, roughly 34% of them singletons. Sequences were obtained from sorted CD4+, CD8+, or CD8+CD57+ T cells (not recorded which) from PBMCs. The receptors were sampled from a human donor with aplastic anemia. The CDR3 runs from the conserved cysteine through the conserved F or W. A D gene is named only where the DNA matches it firmly. Some rows have no size entry. The others give once, few or many, or a class for an expanded clone.

V	D	size	J	DNA	CDR3
TRBV29-1	.	.	TRBJ2-4	TGCAGCGTTTCCAGGGTAGCCAAAAACATTCAGTACTTC	CSVSRVAKNIQYF
TRBV10-3	TRBD1	.	TRBJ1-2	TGTGCCATCAGGTTCCTGACAGGGGAAAAATATGGCTACACCTTC	CAIRFLTGEKYGYTF
TRBV19	.	many	TRBJ2-7	TGTGCCAGTAGTATTGTGGCCAAGAGCTCCTACGAGCAGTACTTC	CASSIVAKSSYEQYF
TRBV13	TRBD2	.	TRBJ2-5	TGTGCCAGCAACCTTTTAGCGGGCAAGTCAGAGACCCAGTACTTC	CASNLLAGKSETQYF
TRBV6-2/TRBV6-3	TRBD1	.	TRBJ1-2	TGTGCCAGCATGAGGACAGGCTATGGCTACACCTTC	CASMRTGYGYTF
TRBV20-1	TRBD1	.	TRBJ1-2	TGCAGTGCATCGGACAGGGGAAGAAACTATGGCTACACCTTC	CSASDRGRNYGYTF
TRBV5-1	.	many	TRBJ1-2	TGCGCCGCTTCCACTGACCCTACTGGGGGCTACACCTTC	CAASTDPTGGYTF
TRBV2	.	many	TRBJ2-1	TGTGCCAGCAGTGAAACTAGCAATGAGCAGTTCTTC	CASSETSNEQFF
TRBV12-3/TRBV12-4	.	few	TRBJ1-1	TGTGCCAGCAGCCTGACTGCTTACACTGAAGCTTTCTTT	CASSLTAYTEAFF
TRBV12-3/TRBV12-4	.	.	TRBJ2-1	TGTGCCAGCAGTTTATATGCGGGAAGGGACAATGAGCAGTTCTTC	CASSLYAGRDNEQFF
TRBV4-1	.	few	TRBJ1-1	TGCGCCAGCAGCCAAGATCGGGTGGGCTTGGACACTGAAGCTTTCTTT	CASSQDRVGLDTEAFF
TRBV20-1	TRBD2	.	TRBJ2-5	TGCAGTGCTAGGATTGGTAGCGGGGGACAACAGAGCACCCAGTACTTC	CSARIGSGGQQSTQYF
TRBV20-1	.	.	TRBJ2-3	TGCAGTGCTAGAGTAGCCAGGGGAACAGATACGCAGTATTTT	CSARVARGTDTQYF
TRBV5-1	.	.	TRBJ1-1	TGCGCCAGCAGCCCGGGGAGTACTGAAGCTTTCTTT	CASSPGSTEAFF
TRBV19	TRBD2	.	TRBJ2-2	TGTGCCAGTAGTTTGGGGTGGGAGCGGGAGACCACCGGGGAGCTGTTTTTT	CASSLGWERETTGELFF
TRBV20-1	TRBD2	.	TRBJ2-7	TGCAGTGCTGGACCCAGACTAGCGGGAGCCCACGAGCAGTACTTC	CSAGPRLAGAHEQYF
TRBV29-1	.	.	TRBJ2-3	TGCAGCTCACCTTCATCGGCAGATACGCAGTATTTT	CSSPSSADTQYF
TRBV11-2	TRBD1	.	TRBJ1-6	TGTGCCAGCAGCCCCCGGGACAGGGGGTCAAGCTCCTATAATTCACCCCTCCACTTT	CASSPRDRGSSSYNSPLHF
TRBV30	TRBD1	.	TRBJ2-7	TGTGCCTGGAAGTCTGGGACAGGGGGCGGGTACGAGCAGTACTTC	CAWKSGTGGGYEQYF
TRBV24-1	.	many	TRBJ2-7	TGTGCCACCAGTGATTTGCAAAGTTTCTACGAGCAGTACTTC	CATSDLQSFYEQYF
TRBV7-9	TRBD1	.	TRBJ2-3	TGTGCCAGCACCCTTGACAGGGGGGCAGATACGCAGTATTTT	CASTLDRGADTQYF
TRBV29-1	TRBD2	.	TRBJ2-7	TGCAGCGTTGATAGACTAGCGGGAGTGGCGAACGAGCAGTACTTC	CSVDRLAGVANEQYF
TRBV3-1	TRBD1	.	TRBJ1-6	TGTGCCAGCAGCCAAGAAGCCACAGGGGACCCACCCCTCCACTTT	CASSQEATGDPPLHF
TRBV10-3	.	.	TRBJ2-6	TGTGCCATCAGTGCCCGAGGACAGGGGGCCAACGTCCTGACTTTC	CAISARGQGANVLTF
TRBV19	.	.	TRBJ2-1	TGTGCCAGTAGGACAGGAATAAGCTCCTACAATGAGCAGTTCTTC	CASRTGISSYNEQFF
TRBV29-1	TRBD1	.	TRBJ1-3	TGCAGCGTTGGTGGACAGGAGGGGTTTGGAAACACCATATATTTT	CSVGGQEGFGNTIYF
TRBV5-1	TRBD1	many	TRBJ1-5	TGCGCCAGCAGCCCGGGACAGGGTGAATATCAGCCCCAGCATTTT	CASSPGQGEYQPQHF
TRBV29-1	TRBD2	.	TRBJ2-7	TGCAGCGCCGTTCTAGCGGGGGGGCACGAGCAGTACTTC	CSAVLAGGHEQYF
TRBV6-4	TRBD1	few	TRBJ1-5	TGTGCCAGCTCAGGGACAGGGGGATTGATAGAGCCCCAGCATTTT	CASSGTGGLIEPQHF
TRBV11-2	.	.	TRBJ2-7	TGTGCCAGCAGCTTAAACGGGGCTCCTCCAGGGTACGAGCAGTACTTC	CASSLNGAPPGYEQYF
TRBV3-1	.	.	TRBJ1-2	TGTGCCAGCAGCCAAGGGGGGGTTTATGTCGGCTACACCTTC	CASSQGGVYVGYTF
TRBV19	.	.	TRBJ2-7	TGTGCCAGTAGAGATTACGGGACCGGCGAGCAGTACTTC	CASRDYGTGEQYF
TRBV7-2	.	.	TRBJ2-3	TGTGCCTGCAGCTTAGCAGGGGCGCCAGATACGCAGTATTTT	CACSLAGAPDTQYF
TRBV15	.	many	TRBJ1-5	TGTGCCACCAGCACACACGACGGTTCTTATAGCAATCAGCCCCAGCATTTT	CATSTHDGSYSNQPQHF
TRBV19	TRBD2	.	TRBJ2-5	TGTGCCAGTACTTCTAGCGGGCGAATCGGGGAGACCCAGTACTTC	CASTSSGRIGETQYF
TRBV19	TRBD1	many	TRBJ2-5	TGTGCCAGTAGTACCCACGGGACAGAAACAGAGACCCAGTACTTC	CASSTHGTETETQYF
TRBV15	TRBD1	.	TRBJ1-2	TGTGCCACCAGCAGCCAAGGGACAGTCGGCTACACCTTC	CATSSQGTVGYTF
TRBV7-3	.	.	TRBJ1-1	TGTGCCAGCAGCGACCCATACAGGGACACTGAGGCTTTCTTT	CASSDPYRDTEAFF
TRBV5-1	.	once	TRBJ2-7	TGCGCCAGCAGCTGGAACAGGAAGAGCTCCGGCGAGCAGTACTTC	CASSWNRKSSGEQYF
TRBV10-1	.	.	TRBJ2-7	TGCGACAGGAACGAGCAGTACTTC	CDRNEQYF
TRBV6-5	.	.	TRBJ2-2	TGTGCCAGCAATTTTAGGGACACCGGGGAGCTGTTTTTT	CASNFRDTGELFF
TRBV10-3	TRBD1	many	TRBJ1-5	TGTGCCATCAGTGGACAGGGGAATAATCAGCCCCAGCATTTT	CAISGQGNNQPQHF
TRBV20-1	.	many	TRBJ1-2	TGCAGTGCCCCCTACCGTAATATCAACTATGGCTACACCTTC	CSAPYRNINYGYTF
TRBV25-1	.	.	TRBJ2-5	TGTGCCAGCTCACCACTTTTTTCCCGAAACCAAGAGACCCAGTACTTC	CASSPLFSRNQETQYF
TRBV29-1	.	many	TRBJ2-6	TGCAGCGTTGCTTGGTCTGGGGCCAACGTCCTGACTTTC	CSVAWSGANVLTF
TRBV25-1	.	once	TRBJ2-1	TGTGCCAGCAGCTTAGGCCTTATGAGTCCCGAGCAGTTCTTC	CASSLGLMSPEQFF
TRBV6-1	TRBD1	many	TRBJ1-5	TGTGCCAGCAGCAGACAGGGCTCGGGGCAGCCCCAGCATTTT	CASSRQGSGQPQHF
TRBV2	.	many	TRBJ1-6	TGTGCCAGCAGTGAAAATTTGGCCAGCTCCTATAATTCACCCCTCCACTTT	CASSENLASSYNSPLHF
TRBV7-6	TRBD2	few	TRBJ2-2	TGTGCCAGCAGCTCAAGACTAGCGGGGGGCCTGAACACCGGGGAGCTGTTTTTT	CASSSRLAGGLNTGELFF
TRBV29-1	TRBD1	many	TRBJ1-1	TGCAGCGTTGAGGGACAGGGGGATAGCACTGAAGCTTTCTTT	CSVEGQGDSTEAFF
TRBV20-1	.	few	TRBJ2-7	TGCAGTGCTAGAGTGGGGGGCCTCTCCTACGAGCAGTACTTC	CSARVGGLSYEQYF
TRBV19	.	once	TRBJ2-7	TGTGCCAGTAGTAATACTAGCCCTCCCTACGAGCAGTACTTC	CASSNTSPPYEQYF
TRBV20-1	.	.	TRBJ1-2	TGCAGTGCTAGAGATGGTTCCAGAACTAAGGGCTACACCTTC	CSARDGSRTKGYTF
TRBV12-3/TRBV12-4	.	many	TRBJ1-6	TGTGCCAGCAGTTTCGGACAGAATTCACCCCTCCACTTT	CASSFGQNSPLHF